The present TCR beta chain was sequenced within a study of beta chain features in type 1 diabetes. Study-level information: In all, 107,917,701 sorted cells from all samples were analyzed.

This clone was counted a single time. CDR1 is SGHAT, CDR2 FQNNGV, per germline. The germline V and J ends were trimmed by 5 bases and 5 bases, with 6 bases remaining between them. This CDR3 is 11 amino acids long. The authors reverse transcribed all of the isolated RNA, so sequencing captured expressed TCRB transcripts. The average output of naive, central memory and regulatory T cell samples was around 3.5 million reads. The assay was immunoSEQ multiplex PCR, and TCRdb's table has in-frame clones only and misses some. This table holds 200,000 to 250,000 clones, more than 65% found once. CD4+ naive, central memory, regulatory and stem cell-like memory cells were sorted via CD45RO/CCR7/CD25/CD127/CD95/CD27.

Sequenced material: naive CD4+ T cells from blood. The receptor comes from a man under 40 in good health. The chain links TRBV11-2 to TRBJ2-5, with D hard to call. CDR3: CASSPEETQYF. DNA for the CDR3: TGTGCCAGCAGCCCGGAGGAGACCCAGTACTTC. The full variable domain, completed using reference TRBV11-2 and TRBJ2-5, is EAGVAQSPRYKIIEKRQSVAFWCNPISGHATLYWYQQILGQGPKLLIQFQNNGVVDDSQLPKDRFSAERLKGVDSTLKIQPAKLEDSAVYLCASSPEETQYFGPGTRLLVL.